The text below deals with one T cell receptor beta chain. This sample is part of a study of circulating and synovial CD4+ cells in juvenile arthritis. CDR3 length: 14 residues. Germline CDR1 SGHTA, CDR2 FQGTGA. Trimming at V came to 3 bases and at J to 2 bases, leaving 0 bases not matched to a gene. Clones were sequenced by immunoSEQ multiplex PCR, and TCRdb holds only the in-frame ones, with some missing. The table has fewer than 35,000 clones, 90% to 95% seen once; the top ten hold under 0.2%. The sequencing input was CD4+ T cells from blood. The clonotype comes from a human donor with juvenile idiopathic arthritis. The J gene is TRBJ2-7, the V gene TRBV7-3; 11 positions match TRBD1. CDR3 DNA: TGTGCCAGCAGCTTGGGACAGGGGGCCTACGAGCAGTACTTC. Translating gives CASSLGQGAYEQYF.